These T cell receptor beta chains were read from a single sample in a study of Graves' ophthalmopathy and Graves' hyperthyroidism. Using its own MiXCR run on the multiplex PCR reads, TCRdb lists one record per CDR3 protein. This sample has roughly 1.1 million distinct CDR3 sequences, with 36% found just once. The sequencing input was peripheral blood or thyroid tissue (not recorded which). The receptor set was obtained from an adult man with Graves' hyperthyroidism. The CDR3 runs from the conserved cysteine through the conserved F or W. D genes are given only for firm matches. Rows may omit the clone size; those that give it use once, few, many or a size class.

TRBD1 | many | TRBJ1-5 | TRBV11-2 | CASSPGGTSQPQHF | TGTGCCAGCAGCCCAGGGGGGACGAGCCAGCCCCAGCATTTT
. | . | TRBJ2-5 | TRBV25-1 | CASSESSVEAVSETQYF | TGTGCCAGCAGTGAGTCTAGCGTTGAAGCGGTCTCGGAGACCCAGTACTTC
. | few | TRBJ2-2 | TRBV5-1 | CASSKLGGTGELFF | TGCGCCAGCAGCAAACTCGGGGGAACCGGGGAGCTGTTTTTT
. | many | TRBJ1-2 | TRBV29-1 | CSVVGGFYGYTF | TGCAGCGTTGTTGGAGGGTTCTATGGCTACACCTTC
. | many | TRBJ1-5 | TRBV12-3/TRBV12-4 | CASSRTVDNQPQHF | TGTGCCAGCAGCCGGACAGTAGACAATCAGCCCCAGCATTTT
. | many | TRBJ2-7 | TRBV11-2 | CASSLTRAGEQYF | TGTGCCAGCAGCTTAACCAGGGCCGGCGAGCAGTACTTC
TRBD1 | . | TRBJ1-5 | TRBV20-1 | CSARQVGTGYEHF | TGCAGTGCTAGGCAGGTCGGGACAGGCTACGAGCATTTT
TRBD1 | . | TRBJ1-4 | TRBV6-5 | CASRGTGDQPHCYSEKLFF | TGTGCCAGCAGGGGGACAGGGGATCAGCCCCATTGCTACTCCGAAAAACTGTTTTTT
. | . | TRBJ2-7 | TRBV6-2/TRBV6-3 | CASSSTTWQYF | TGTGCCAGCAGTTCTACTACTTGGCAGTACTTC
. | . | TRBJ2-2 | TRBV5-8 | CASLPFPTLNTGELFF | TGTGCCAGCCTCCCCTTCCCGACACTAAACACCGGGGAGCTGTTTTTT
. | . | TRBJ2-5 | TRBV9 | CASSVDDSGHHRETQYF | TGTGCCAGCAGCGTAGACGATAGTGGGCATCATAGGGAGACCCAGTACTTC
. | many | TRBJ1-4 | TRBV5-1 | CASSPTRPNEKLFF | TGCGCCAGCAGCCCAACACGTCCTAATGAAAAACTGTTTTTT
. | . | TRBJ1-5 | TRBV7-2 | CASSLASGNQETQHF | TGTGCCAGCAGCTTGGCTAGCGGGAACCAAGAGACCCAGCATTTT
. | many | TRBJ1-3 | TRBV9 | CASSVGGVSGNTIYF | TGTGCCAGCAGCGTAGGGGGCGTCTCTGGAAACACCATATATTTT
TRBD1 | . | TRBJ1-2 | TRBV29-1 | CSVETRDRGGYTF | TGCAGCGTTGAAACCCGGGACAGGGGAGGCTACACCTTC
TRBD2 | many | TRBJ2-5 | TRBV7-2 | CASSLGWTSPGEPQYF | TGTGCCAGCAGCTTGGGGTGGACTAGCCCGGGGGAACCCCAGTACTTC
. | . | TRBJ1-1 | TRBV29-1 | CSLESGSSTEAFF | TGCAGCTTAGAATCGGGGAGTAGCACTGAAGCTTTCTTT
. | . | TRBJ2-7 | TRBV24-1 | CATSAETVMSSYEQYF | TGTGCCACCAGTGCGGAGACAGTCATGAGCTCCTACGAGCAGTACTTC
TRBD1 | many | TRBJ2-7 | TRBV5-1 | CASSSGQGNWEQYF | TGCGCCAGCAGCTCAGGACAGGGGAATTGGGAGCAGTACTTC
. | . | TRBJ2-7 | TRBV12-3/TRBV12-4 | CASSLGIWAREQCF | TGTGCCAGCAGTTTGGGTATTTGGGCTCGGGAGCAGTGCTTC
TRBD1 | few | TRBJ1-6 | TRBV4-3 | CASSQGTGGGSPLHF | TGCGCCAGCAGCCAAGGAACAGGGGGCGGTTCACCCCTCCACTTT
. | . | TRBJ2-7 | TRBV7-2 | CASSQDKTGPYEQYF | TGTGCCAGCAGCCAAGACAAGACAGGACCCTACGAGCAGTACTTC
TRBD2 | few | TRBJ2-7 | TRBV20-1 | CSARLADSSYEQYF | TGCAGTGCCCGACTAGCGGATTCGTCCTACGAGCAGTACTTC
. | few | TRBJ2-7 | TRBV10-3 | CASRKSSPSSYEQYF | TGTGCCAGCAGGAAAAGCAGCCCTTCCTCCTACGAGCAGTACTTC
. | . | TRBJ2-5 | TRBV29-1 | CSLGRPQETQYF | TGCAGCTTAGGACGGCCCCAAGAGACCCAGTACTTC
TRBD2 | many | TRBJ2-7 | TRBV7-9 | CASSLPPGLAGVEQYF | TGTGCCAGCAGCTTACCCCCGGGACTAGCGGGGGTCGAGCAGTACTTC
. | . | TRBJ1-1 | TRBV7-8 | CASSLGSGAEAFF | TGTGCCAGCAGCTTAGGATCGGGGGCTGAAGCTTTCTTT
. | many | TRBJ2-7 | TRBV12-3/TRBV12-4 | CASSLAESYEQYF | TGTGCCAGCAGCTTAGCCGAATCCTACGAGCAGTACTTC
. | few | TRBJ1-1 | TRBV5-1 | CASSRGTDAEAFF | TGCGCCAGCAGCCGGGGGACCGACGCTGAAGCTTTCTTT
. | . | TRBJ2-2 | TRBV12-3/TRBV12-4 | CASNQAGELFF | TGTGCCAGCAATCAGGCCGGGGAGCTGTTTTTT
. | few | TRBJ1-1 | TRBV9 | CASSPPPGPVVNTEAFF | TGTGCCAGCAGCCCCCCGCCGGGGCCTGTAGTGAACACTGAAGCTTTCTTT
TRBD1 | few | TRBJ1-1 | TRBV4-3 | CASSQVLGRGLMNTEAFF | TGCGCCAGCAGCCAAGTCCTAGGCAGGGGGCTGATGAACACTGAAGCTTTCTTT
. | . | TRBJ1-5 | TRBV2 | CASSLLPRNQPQHF | TGTGCCAGCAGCCTATTACCGCGAAATCAGCCCCAGCATTTT
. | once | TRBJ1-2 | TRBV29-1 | CSLWDFNYGYTF | TGCAGTTTATGGGACTTTAACTATGGCTACACCTTC
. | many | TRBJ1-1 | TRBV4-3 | CASSHSNRQNTEAFF | TGCGCCAGCAGCCATTCGAACAGGCAGAACACTGAAGCTTTCTTT
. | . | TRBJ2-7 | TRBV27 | CASSLSLASSSYGQYF | TGTGCCAGCAGTTTATCGTTGGCTTCCAGCTCCTACGGGCAGTACTTC
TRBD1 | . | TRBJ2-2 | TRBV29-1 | CSVGTGGELFF | TGCAGCGTTGGGACAGGCGGGGAGCTGTTTTTT
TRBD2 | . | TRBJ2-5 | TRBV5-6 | CASSWAGGGETQYF | TGTGCCAGCAGCTGGGCGGGAGGAGGGGAGACCCAGTACTTC
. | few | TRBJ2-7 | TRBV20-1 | CSATSDPGSDEQYF | TGCAGTGCCACCTCGGACCCCGGGTCGGACGAGCAGTACTTC
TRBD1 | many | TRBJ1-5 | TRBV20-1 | CSAARTGGNQPQHF | TGCAGTGCCGCGCGCACAGGGGGCAATCAGCCCCAGCATTTT
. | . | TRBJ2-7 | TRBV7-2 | CASSLDSAGGEQYF | TGTGCCAGCAGCTTAGATAGTGCAGGGGGGGAGCAGTACTTC
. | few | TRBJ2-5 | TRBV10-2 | CASSEPGRLYQETQYF | TGCGCCAGCAGTGAGCCGGGACGGCTGTACCAAGAGACCCAGTACTTC
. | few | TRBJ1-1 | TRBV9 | CASSYSRFSEAFF | TGTGCCAGCAGTTACTCTAGGTTCTCTGAAGCTTTCTTT
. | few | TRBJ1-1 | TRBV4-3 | CASSYRQSQMNTEAFF | TGCGCCAGCAGCTACAGACAGTCTCAAATGAACACTGAAGCTTTCTTT
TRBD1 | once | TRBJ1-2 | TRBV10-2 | CASNRLRTGRGYTF | TGTGCCAGCAACCGACTCCGGACAGGGCGAGGCTACACCTTC
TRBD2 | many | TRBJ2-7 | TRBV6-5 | CASSYHTSGGGLGEQYF | TGTGCCAGCAGTTACCATACTAGCGGAGGGGGTCTCGGCGAGCAGTACTTC
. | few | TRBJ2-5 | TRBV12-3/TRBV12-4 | CASTLGRGETQYF | TGTGCCAGCACCTTGGGCAGGGGAGAGACCCAGTACTTC
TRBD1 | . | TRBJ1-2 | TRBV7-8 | CASSLEIRDSLLNYGYTF | TGTGCCAGCAGCTTAGAGATCCGGGACAGTCTTTTAAACTATGGCTACACCTTC
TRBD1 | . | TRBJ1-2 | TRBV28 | CASRQGAEGYTF | TGTGCCAGCAGGCAGGGGGCAGAAGGCTACACCTTC
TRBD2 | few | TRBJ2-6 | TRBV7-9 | CASSTGTSSISGANVLTF | TGTGCCAGCAGCACCGGGACTAGCTCCATCTCTGGGGCCAACGTCCTGACTTTC
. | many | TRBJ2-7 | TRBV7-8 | CASSSAETYEQYF | TGTGCCAGCAGCTCTGCGGAGACCTACGAGCAGTACTTC
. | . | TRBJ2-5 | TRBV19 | CASSEWDPRLGETQYF | TGTGCCAGTAGTGAGTGGGACCCCCGCCTCGGGGAGACCCAGTACTTC
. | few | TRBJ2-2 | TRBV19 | CASSLTRSNTGELFF | TGTGCCAGTAGTCTTACTCGATCTAACACCGGGGAGCTGTTTTTT
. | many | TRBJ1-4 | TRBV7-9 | CASSSRTGYNEKLFF | TGTGCCAGCAGCTCGAGGACTGGCTATAATGAAAAACTGTTTTTT
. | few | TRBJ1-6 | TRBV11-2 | CASSLITGGSPLHF | TGTGCCAGCAGCTTAATTACGGGAGGGTCACCCCTCCACTTT
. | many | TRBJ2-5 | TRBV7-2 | CASSDAGHRTGTQYF | TGTGCCAGCAGCGATGCGGGACACCGCACGGGGACCCAGTACTTC
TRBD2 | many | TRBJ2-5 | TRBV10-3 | CAIRAGLAGETQYF | TGTGCCATCAGAGCGGGACTAGCGGGCGAGACCCAGTACTTC
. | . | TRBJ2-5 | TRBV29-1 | CSVPGLGGETQYF | TGCAGCGTGCCCGGCCTAGGAGGAGAGACCCAGTACTTC